The 5 T cell receptor beta chains presented below share a single source sample, sequenced in a study of tumor and adjacent non-tumor tissue in lung cancer. No cell sorting was done before RNA was extracted from the tissue. The normal lung tissue was taken more than 3 cm from the tumor edge. Three rounds of nested PCR, following a modified ARM-PCR protocol, produced the TCRbeta library. A single record per CDR3 protein comes from TCRdb applying MiXCR to the multiplex PCR reads. This sample carries around 74,000 distinct CDR3 sequences, around 70% of them seen once, and the ten largest clones take about 30%. Sequenced: distant non-tumor lung tissue. These receptors originate from a woman between 50 and 59 years old with non-small cell lung cancer.

The rearrangement joins TRBV7-9 to TRBJ1-2; D not resolved. Germline V CDR1 and CDR2: SEHNR, FQNEAQ (reference sequence). Trimming removed 3 bases from V and 8 bases from J, with 10 bases in between. The CDR3 runs to 12 residues. CDR3 amino acids: CASSLRQSGYTF. The CDR3 DNA reads as TGTGCCAGCAGCTTGCGGCAGAGCGGCTACACCTTC.

About this clonotype: This may be a read error: a much more frequent sequence differs by one nucleotide. The CDR3 ends on some other residue instead of the conserved phenylalanine or tryptophan, so this is likely a read error. The rearrangement joins TRBV6-5 to TRBJ1-2, with D hard to call. The germline V gene encodes CDR1 MNHEY and CDR2 SVGAGI. With 5 bases removed from V and 6 bases from J, the gap between germline ends came to 13 bases. The CDR3 is made up of 13 amino acids. The CDR3 DNA reads as TGTGCCAGCAGTGAGAGTAGACGAGATGGCTACACCCTC. This codes for CASSESRRDGYTL.

CDR3 DNA: TGCAGTGCTAGGACAGGGTTGAGCGGTGAGCTGTTTTTT. As protein: CSARTGLSGELFF. This chain joins TRBV20-1 and TRBJ2-2; 7 nucleotides align to TRBD1. Germline CDR1 and CDR2: DFQATT and SNEGSKA (reference sequence). CDR3 length: 13 amino acids. Trimming took 3 bases from V and 11 from J; bases not matched to a gene: 9.

Concerning this clonotype: Possible read error: a much larger clone is one base away. The V call is TRBV6-5, the J call TRBJ2-1, with TRBD1 matching 9 bases. CDR1 and CDR2 from the germline V gene are MNHEY and SVGAGI. This CDR3 is 15 amino acids long. CDR3 in amino acids: CVSSRTGDAYNEQFF. CDR3 DNA: TGTGTCAGCAGCAGGACAGGGGACGCCTACAATGAGCAGTTCTTC.

On this clonotype: One junction end does not reproduce the germline sequence, and a read error may be involved. The chain links TRBV11-1 to TRBJ2-5, with D perhaps TRBD2 (5 bases). The germline V gene encodes CDR1 SGHAT and CDR2 FQDESV (reference sequence). The CDR3 runs to 13 residues. The CDR3, as DNA: TGTGCCAACAGCTTCTCGAGGGAAGAGACCCAGTACTTC. It specifies CANSFSREETQYF.